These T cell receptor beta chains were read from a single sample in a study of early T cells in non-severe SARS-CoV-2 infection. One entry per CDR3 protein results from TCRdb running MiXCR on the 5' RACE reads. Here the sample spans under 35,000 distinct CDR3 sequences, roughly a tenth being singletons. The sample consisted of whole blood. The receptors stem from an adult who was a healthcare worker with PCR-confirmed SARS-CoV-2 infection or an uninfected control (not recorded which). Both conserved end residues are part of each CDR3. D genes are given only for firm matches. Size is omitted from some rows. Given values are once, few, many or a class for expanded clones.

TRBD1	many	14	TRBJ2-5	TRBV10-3	CAIRETGRQETQYF	TGTGCCATCCGAGAGACAGGGAGACAAGAGACCCAGTACTTC
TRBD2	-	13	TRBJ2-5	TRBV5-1	CASSWGGEETQYF	TGCGCCAGCAGCTGGGGAGGGGAGGAGACCCAGTACTTC
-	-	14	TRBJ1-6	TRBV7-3	CASSRQPFNSPLHF	TGTGCCAGCAGCCGACAGCCGTTCAATTCACCCCTCCACTTT
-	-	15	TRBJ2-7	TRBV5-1	CASSWAGRDPYEQYF	TGCGCCAGCAGCTGGGCGGGCCGCGACCCCTACGAGCAGTACTTC
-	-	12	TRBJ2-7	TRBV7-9	CASSPGGYEQYF	TGTGCCAGCAGCCCCGGTGGGTACGAGCAGTACTTC
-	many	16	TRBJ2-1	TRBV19	CASTRTSLLTGNEQFF	TGTGCCAGTACGAGGACCAGCTTGCTAACTGGGAATGAGCAGTTCTTC
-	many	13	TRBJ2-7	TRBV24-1	CATSVGASYEQYF	TGTGCCACCAGTGTGGGAGCCTCCTACGAGCAGTACTTC
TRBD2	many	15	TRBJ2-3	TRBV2	CASSEVAGRTDTQYF	TGTGCCAGCAGTGAAGTAGCGGGACGCACAGATACGCAGTATTTT
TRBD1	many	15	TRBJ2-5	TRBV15	CATGRQGARVETQYF	TGTGCCACCGGTCGTCAGGGGGCCCGGGTCGAGACCCAGTACTTC
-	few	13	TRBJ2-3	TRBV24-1	CATSDGSTDTQYF	TGTGCCACCAGTGACGGGAGCACAGATACGCAGTATTTT
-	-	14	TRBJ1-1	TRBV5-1	CASSFWQMNTEAFF	TGCGCCAGCAGCTTTTGGCAGATGAACACTGAAGCTTTCTTT
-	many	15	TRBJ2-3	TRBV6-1	CASTPRQRSTDTQYF	TGTGCCAGCACCCCCCGACAGAGGAGCACAGATACGCAGTATTTT
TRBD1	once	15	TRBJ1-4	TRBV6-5	CATRTGGGICEKLFF	TGTGCCACCCGAACAGGGGGTGGGATTTGTGAAAAACTGTTTTTT
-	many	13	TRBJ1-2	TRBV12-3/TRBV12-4	CASSFPSSYGYTF	TGTGCCAGCAGTTTCCCCAGCAGCTATGGCTACACCTTC
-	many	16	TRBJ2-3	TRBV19	CASSVTLDPRTDTQYF	TGTGCCAGTAGTGTCACACTCGACCCCCGCACAGATACGCAGTATTTT
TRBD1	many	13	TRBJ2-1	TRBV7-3	CASSLGQGDEQFF	TGTGCCAGCAGCTTAGGCCAGGGGGATGAGCAGTTCTTC
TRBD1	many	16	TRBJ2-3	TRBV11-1	CASSLGTGGSTDTQYF	TGTGCCAGCAGCTTAGGGACAGGCGGTAGCACAGATACGCAGTATTTT
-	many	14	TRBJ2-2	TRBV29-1	CSVEALANTGELFF	TGCAGCGTTGAAGCTCTTGCGAACACCGGGGAGCTGTTTTTT
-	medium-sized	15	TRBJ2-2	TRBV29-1	CSARRDNSNTGELFF	TGCAGCGCTCGCCGGGACAACTCGAACACCGGGGAGCTGTTTTTT